The rows below give T cell receptor beta chains drawn from one sample of a study of chemoradiotherapy in HPV16-positive cancers. The protocol was immunoSEQ multiplex PCR, while the TCRdb copy is restricted to in-frame clones and leaves out a portion. The sample contains about 13,000 clones, over 75% of which appear only once. The sample consisted of blood, taken from a patient who underwent chemoradiotherapy. Receptor source: a human donor with HPV-associated anogenital cancer. Both conserved end residues are part of each CDR3. D genes are given only for firm matches. For some rows the clone size is stated as once, few or many, or as a class when expanded; others skip it.

D,V,size,J,DNA,CDR3
TRBD1,TRBV30,NA,TRBJ2-7,TGTGCCTGGAGTGCCCCTCCGGGACAGGGGATTCACGAGCAGTACTTC,CAWSAPPGQGIHEQYF
TRBD1,TRBV5-1,NA,TRBJ1-2,TGCGCCAGCAGCCCGACAGGGAACTATGGCTACACCTTC,CASSPTGNYGYTF
NA,TRBV29-1,NA,TRBJ1-5,TGCAGCGTTGCCGGGGAGGGAAATCAGCCCCAGCATTTT,CSVAGEGNQPQHF
NA,TRBV5-1,NA,TRBJ1-5,TGCGCCAGCAGCTTGAGCCCATTATTACCCCAGCATTTT,CASSLSPLLPQHF
TRBD2,TRBV10-3,NA,TRBJ2-3,TGTGCCATCAGTGAGTCGGAGCGGGGGGGCGGAGATACGCAGTATTTT,CAISESERGGGDTQYF
NA,TRBV6-1,NA,TRBJ1-5,TGTGCCAGCAGTGACGTAGAAAATCAGCCCCAGCATTTT,CASSDVENQPQHF
NA,TRBV7-8,NA,TRBJ2-6,TGTGCCAGCAGCGAGGGGGCTGGGGCCAACGTCCTGACTTTC,CASSEGAGANVLTF
NA,TRBV5-4,NA,TRBJ1-4,TGTGCCAGCAGCCTGCAGGGGTCAGGTGAAAAACTGTTTTTT,CASSLQGSGEKLFF
NA,TRBV9,NA,TRBJ1-1,TGTGCCAGCAGCTCCACACAGGGACGTACTGAAGCTTTCTTT,CASSSTQGRTEAFF
NA,TRBV7-3,NA,TRBJ1-1,TGTGCCAGCAGCTTATTAGGGCGCGGCACTGAAGCTTTCTTT,CASSLLGRGTEAFF
NA,TRBV6-5,NA,TRBJ1-5,TGTGCCAGCAGTTACTCGATGGTAGGTCAGCCCCAGCATTTT,CASSYSMVGQPQHF
NA,TRBV5-1,NA,TRBJ1-2,TGCGCCAGCAGGCCTGATCCGGGACCTAACTATGGCTACACCTTC,CASRPDPGPNYGYTF
NA,TRBV10-2,NA,TRBJ2-1,TGCGCCAGCCAGTCTTATTCAGGCCGGAATGAGCAGTTCTTC,CASQSYSGRNEQFF
TRBD2,TRBV30,NA,TRBJ2-3,TGTGCCTGGGCGTCTTTGACGGGACTAGCGACGGATACGCAGTATTTT,CAWASLTGLATDTQYF
NA,TRBV7-3,NA,TRBJ2-3,TGTGCCAGCAGTTTAAATCAGGGAGGAGCAAGAGATACGCAGTATTTT,CASSLNQGGARDTQYF
TRBD1,TRBV5-1,NA,TRBJ1-1,TGCGCCAGCAGCTTGGGACAGGGCCAAGAAGCTTTCTTT,CASSLGQGQEAFF
NA,TRBV4-2,NA,TRBJ1-6,TGTGCCAGCAGCCAAGATCTGGGGCCGAATTCACCCCTCCACTTT,CASSQDLGPNSPLHF
TRBD2,TRBV10-3,NA,TRBJ2-6,TGTGCCATCGGGGGAGGGGCGGCAGGGGCCAACGTCCTGACTTTC,CAIGGGAAGANVLTF
NA,TRBV6-5,NA,TRBJ1-2,TGTGCCAGCAGTTATAACGGGGCAGGCTATGGCTACACCTTC,CASSYNGAGYGYTF
NA,TRBV5-4,NA,TRBJ2-3,TGTGCCAGCAGCTTGGAAGGCACAGATACGCAGTATTTT,CASSLEGTDTQYF
TRBD2,TRBV7-9,NA,TRBJ2-1,TGTGCCAGCAGCTTAGGTTGGGCTAGCGGGGGGGACGGAGATGAGCAGTTCTTC,CASSLGWASGGDGDEQFF
NA,TRBV5-4,NA,TRBJ2-5,TGTGCCAGCAACCCGCAGGGCTTCCAAGAGACCCAGTACTTC,CASNPQGFQETQYF
NA,TRBV29-1,NA,TRBJ2-3,TGCAGCCTAAGTGGGGACCGAAATACGCAGTATTTT,CSLSGDRNTQYF
TRBD1,TRBV7-9,NA,TRBJ1-2,TGTGCCAGCAGCTACGGACAGGGCGGTGGCTACACCTTC,CASSYGQGGGYTF
NA,TRBV6-5,NA,TRBJ2-2,TGTGCCAGCAGTTCAATGGGGATAACCGGGGAGCTGTTTTTT,CASSSMGITGELFF
TRBD1,TRBV5-1,NA,TRBJ2-1,TGCGCCAGCAGCGCGGGACAGGGGGCGCGGAATGAGCAGTTCTTC,CASSAGQGARNEQFF
NA,TRBV7-8,once,TRBJ1-2,TGTGCCAGCAGCTCGGACGAAAGACAAGCCTATGGCTACACCTTC,CASSSDERQAYGYTF
NA,TRBV9,NA,TRBJ2-7,TGTGCCAGCAGCGTAGGGGACGGGAGCGACGAGCAGTACTTC,CASSVGDGSDEQYF
NA,TRBV7-6,NA,TRBJ2-1,TGTGCCAGCAGCTTCAGTAGATACAATGAGCAGTTCTTC,CASSFSRYNEQFF
TRBD1,TRBV5-6,NA,TRBJ2-2,TGTGCCAGCAGCTTGGGGGACAGGGACACCGGGGAGCTGTTTTTT,CASSLGDRDTGELFF
NA,TRBV13,NA,TRBJ2-2,TGTGCCAGCAGCTTAGGGGGGCGGATCTCGAGAACCGGGGAGCTGTTTTTT,CASSLGGRISRTGELFF
TRBD2,TRBV19,once,TRBJ2-2,TGTGCCAGTAGTATAGGGGGACTAGCGGGGAGTACCGGGGAGCTGTTTTTT,CASSIGGLAGSTGELFF
NA,TRBV5-1,NA,TRBJ1-2,TGCGCCAGCAGCTTGGAGGCACCAGCTAACTATGGCTACACCTTC,CASSLEAPANYGYTF
TRBD1,TRBV5-4,few,TRBJ1-1,TGTGCCAGCAGCGGAGCGACAGGGATGAACACTGAAGCTTTCTTT,CASSGATGMNTEAFF
NA,TRBV5-1,NA,TRBJ2-3,TGCGCCAGCAGCTTGGCTGGCGGGGGCACAGATACGCAGTATTTT,CASSLAGGGTDTQYF
NA,TRBV5-1,NA,TRBJ1-1,TGCGCCAGCAGTCTTCTAAGGGGTGGAACTGAAGCTTTCTTT,CASSLLRGGTEAFF
NA,TRBV4-1,once,TRBJ1-1,TGCGCCAGCAGCCAAGCTTATGATGAAGCTTTCTTT,CASSQAYDEAFF
NA,TRBV5-1,NA,TRBJ2-1,TGCGCCAGCAGCTTGGCACAGACTCCTTACAATGAGCAGTTCTTC,CASSLAQTPYNEQFF
TRBD1,TRBV19,NA,TRBJ1-1,TGTGCCAGTAGTATCGGGACAGGGGGGAACACTGAAGCTTTCTTT,CASSIGTGGNTEAFF
NA,TRBV6-5,NA,TRBJ2-5,TGTGCCAGCAAGCCCACAGGGCAAGAGACCCAGTACTTC,CASKPTGQETQYF
TRBD1,TRBV7-6,NA,TRBJ1-1,TGTGCCAGCAGCTTAGGGAGGGACAGGGGGCAGACTGAAGCTTTCTTT,CASSLGRDRGQTEAFF
NA,TRBV16,NA,TRBJ1-2,TGTGCCAGCAGCCAACTTACGAGTAACTATGGCTACACCTTC,CASSQLTSNYGYTF
NA,TRBV28,NA,TRBJ1-1,TGTGCCAGCAGTCCCCCCGGGGTGAACACTGAAGCTTTCTTT,CASSPPGVNTEAFF
NA,TRBV29-1,NA,TRBJ1-1,TGCAGCGTTGATTCGAACAGACTTAACACTGAAGCTTTCTTT,CSVDSNRLNTEAFF
TRBD2,TRBV11-2,NA,TRBJ2-7,TGTGCCAGCAGCTTAGTGTTTACCGGGGGGGCTCCATACGAGCAGTACTTC,CASSLVFTGGAPYEQYF
NA,TRBV7-2,NA,TRBJ2-5,TGTGCCAGCAGCTTAGCGCTGTGGGGGGGGGCGGAGACCCAGTACTTC,CASSLALWGGAETQYF
NA,TRBV11-3,NA,TRBJ1-1,TGTGCCAGCAGCCACGGACTGGACGGGGACACTGAAGCTTTCTTT,CASSHGLDGDTEAFF
TRBD1,TRBV11-1,NA,TRBJ1-2,TGTGCCAGCAGCCTAGCGGGCGACAGGGCCCATGGCTACACCTTC,CASSLAGDRAHGYTF
NA,TRBV30,NA,TRBJ1-1,TGTGCCTGGAGTGGCGGACAGCTGAACACTGAAGCTTTCTTT,CAWSGGQLNTEAFF
NA,TRBV21-1,NA,TRBJ1-1,TGTGCCAGCAGCAACCACAGGATCAACACTGAAGCTTTCTTT,CASSNHRINTEAFF
TRBD1,TRBV28,NA,TRBJ1-4,TGTGCCAGCAGTACCTCGGGACAGGAGTTGGAAAAACTGTTTTTT,CASSTSGQELEKLFF
TRBD2,TRBV9,NA,TRBJ2-1,TGTGCCAGCAGCGTAGAGGGACTAGCCTACAATGAGCAGTTCTTC,CASSVEGLAYNEQFF
TRBD2,TRBV2,NA,TRBJ2-3,TGTGCCAGCGGGGGACTAGCATATACAGCAGATACGCAGTATTTT,CASGGLAYTADTQYF
NA,TRBV27,few,TRBJ1-4,TGTGCCAGCAAGAGTGCAACTAATGAAAAACTGTTTTTT,CASKSATNEKLFF
NA,TRBV5-4,NA,TRBJ2-3,TGTGCCAGCAGCTTGGTTGACAGAAAGACAGATACGCAGTATTTT,CASSLVDRKTDTQYF
TRBD1,TRBV6-5,NA,TRBJ1-1,TGTGCCAGCATCAGAGCAGGGGGCAGAGCTGAAGCTTTCTTT,CASIRAGGRAEAFF